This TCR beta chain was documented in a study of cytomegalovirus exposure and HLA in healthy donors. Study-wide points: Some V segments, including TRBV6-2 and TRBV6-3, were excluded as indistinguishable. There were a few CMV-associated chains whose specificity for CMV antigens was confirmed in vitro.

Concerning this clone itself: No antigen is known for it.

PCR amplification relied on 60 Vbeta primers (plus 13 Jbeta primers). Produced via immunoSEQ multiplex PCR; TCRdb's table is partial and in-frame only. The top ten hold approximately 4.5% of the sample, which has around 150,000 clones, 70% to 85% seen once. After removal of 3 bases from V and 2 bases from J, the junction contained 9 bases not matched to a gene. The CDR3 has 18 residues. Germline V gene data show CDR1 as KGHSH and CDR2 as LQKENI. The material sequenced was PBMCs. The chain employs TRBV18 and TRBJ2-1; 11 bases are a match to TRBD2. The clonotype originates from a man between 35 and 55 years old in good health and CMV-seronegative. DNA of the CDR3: TGTGCCAGCTCACCTTTGCCTAGCGGGGGGACTACCTACAATGAGCAGTTCTTC. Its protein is CASSPLPSGGTTYNEQFF.